The 30 T cell receptor beta chains presented below share a single source sample, sequenced in a study of CD8 T cells in ankylosing spondylitis. Study-wide results and caveats: Blood of patients with ankylosing spondylitis appeared to be characterized by a TCR beta motif of seven or eight highly homologous variants.

These receptors lack a known antigen. TCRdb recomputed calls from the 5' RACE reads with MiXCR, one row per CDR3 protein. Among fewer than 550,000 distinct CDR3 sequences, over 4% were seen once, and the ten largest hold under 4.5%. The source material was blood, either unsorted or a sorted T cell fraction (not recorded which). The receptors were sampled from a male donor with ankylosing spondylitis.

This clonotype was recorded many times. The chain recombines TRBV10-3 with TRBJ1-1; a weak D match, TRBD1 (5 bases). Trimming left V 4 bases short and J 1 base short, with 13 bases between. The CDR3 covers 15 residues. Germline V lookup: CDR1 ENHRY, CDR2 SYGVKD. The CDR3 here is CAISAERGGNTEAFF. DNA of the CDR3: TGTGCCATCAGTGCGGAGCGGGGCGGGAACACTGAAGCTTTCTTT.

This clonotype was found many times. The chain couples TRBV28 to TRBJ1-5; tentative D call: TRBD1 (6 bases). The CDR3 contains 16 residues. V lost 3 bases, J lost 5 bases, and 17 bases lay in between. The germline gives CDR1 MDHEN, CDR2 SYDVKM. Written as DNA, the CDR3 is TGTGCCAGCAGTTTTGGGCCCACAGGGACTTATCAGCCCCAGCATTTT. Translated: CASSFGPTGTYQPQHF.

The chain links TRBV3-1 to TRBJ2-4, with D hard to call. The germline gives CDR1 LGHDT, CDR2 YNNKEL (reference sequence). The CDR3 consists of 15 residues. Trimming took off 4 bases at V and 0 bases at J, with 10 bases between the two ends. In nucleotides, the CDR3 is TGTGCCAGCAGCCCCCCGGCAAGAGCCAAAAACATTCAGTACTTC. This translates into CASSPPARAKNIQYF.

There are many counts of this clonotype. The chain is built from TRBV6-5 and TRBJ2-3; the match to TRBD1 covers 7 bases. V was clipped by 2 bases and J by 5 bases; unmatched bases: 4. Germline assignment: CDR1 MNHEY and CDR2 SVGAGI. There are 14 residues in the CDR3. The CDR3 nucleotides are TGTGCCAGCAGTTACCGGGCAGGGGGAGATACGCAGTATTTT. Its protein product is CASSYRAGGDTQYF.

This clonotype was recorded many times. The CDR3 protein is CASSHDRYQETQYF. The CDR3 bases are TGTGCCAGCAGTCACGACAGGTACCAAGAGACCCAGTACTTC. The rearrangement joins TRBV6-2 or TRBV6-3 to TRBJ2-5; possible D gene TRBD1, 6 bases. Germline V gives CDR1 MNHEY, CDR2 SVGEGT. The CDR3 has 14 residues. V dropped 5 bases and J dropped 0 bases, with 10 bases sitting between them.

In this sample, this clonotype turned up many times. The chain carries TRBV29-1 and TRBJ2-1; TRBD2 matches at 8 bases. CDR1 and CDR2 from the germline V gene are SQVTM and ANQGSEA. V lost 2 bases to trimming and J lost 2 bases; unmatched junction nucleotides: 14. The CDR3 is made up of 18 amino acids. CDR3: CSVETHTVLAGTYNEQFF. CDR3 sequence (DNA): TGCAGCGTTGAAACCCACACCGTTCTAGCGGGCACCTACAATGAGCAGTTCTTC.

This clonotype has at least ten counts. The chain uses TRBV28 and TRBJ1-2, with D unclear. V dropped 3 bases and J dropped 1 base, with 6 bases sitting between them. CDR3 length: 13 amino acids. Germline CDR1 is MDHEN and CDR2 is SYDVKM. The chain's CDR3 is CASSFNDNYGYTF. In DNA, the CDR3 is TGTGCCAGCAGTTTTAACGATAACTATGGCTACACCTTC.

In its sample, this clonotype was seen a few times. This sequence joins TRBV5-1 and TRBJ1-4; no firm D call. The CDR3 spans 14 residues. Germline-derived CDR1 and CDR2 are SGHRS and YFSETQ. Trimming removed 4 bases at V and 2 bases at J, with 9 bases between. CDR3 in amino acids: CASSPDGTNEKLFF. DNA for the CDR3: TGCGCCAGCAGCCCCGACGGGACTAATGAAAAACTGTTTTTT.

This clonotype has at least ten counts. The genes are TRBV5-4 and TRBJ2-3; 7 nucleotides align to TRBD1. CDR1 is SGHNT, CDR2 YYREEE, per germline (reference sequence). The CDR3 covers 15 residues. The V gene end was trimmed by 2 bases and the J gene end by 4 bases; junction bases not matched to a gene: 7. Written as DNA, the CDR3 is TGTGCCAGCAGCTTATTAGACAGGGTAGCAGATACGCAGTATTTT. This sequence encodes CASSLLDRVADTQYF.

The V and J genes are TRBV20-1 and TRBJ2-5; 7 nucleotides agree with TRBD1. Per the germline V gene, CDR1 is DFQATT and CDR2 is SNEGSKA (reference sequence). Trimming took 3 bases from V and 7 from J; bases not matched to a gene: 14. This CDR3 comprises 15 residues. The CDR3 DNA sequence: TGCAGTGCTAGGTCGGCTGAGGGGGCGTTTGTGACCCAGTACTTC. Its translation is CSARSAEGAFVTQYF.

This clonotype was recorded many times. This chain uses TRBV11-2 with TRBJ2-7; 8 nucleotides agree with TRBD2. Germline V gives CDR1 SGHAT, CDR2 FQNNGV. V trimming: 1 base; J trimming: 7 bases; junction bases outside the gene matches: 18. The CDR3 spans 18 residues. The CDR3 bases are TGTGCCAGCAGCTTAGTAGGGTCCGGGACTAGGGTAAAGGGAGAGCAGTACTTC. Protein product: CASSLVGSGTRVKGEQYF.

This chain uses TRBV6-1 with TRBJ1-5; 8 nucleotides agree with TRBD1. CDR1 is MNHNS and CDR2 is SASEGT in the germline V gene. Trimming cost V 8 bases and J 5 bases; bases outside gene matches: 8. The CDR3 is 14 residues long. The CDR3 DNA reads as TGTGCCAGCCGACAGGGGCCACCCGATCAGCCCCAGCATTTT. It encodes CASRQGPPDQPQHF.

This clonotype was seen ten or more times. This chain connects TRBV12-3 or TRBV12-4 to TRBJ1-5; D call uncertain. Trimming shortened V by 5 bases and J by 5 bases, and 13 bases separated the two germline ends. The CDR3 is 14 amino acids. Written as DNA, the CDR3 is TGTGCCAGCAGTCCTCAAAACATCGATCAGCCCCAGCATTTT. It codes for CASSPQNIDQPQHF.

The rearrangement links TRBV11-3 to TRBJ1-1, with 8 bases matching TRBD1. V was pared by 5 bases and J by 7 bases, with 9 bases of the junction left unmatched. The CDR3 is 14 amino acids. In germline, CDR1 is SGHNT, CDR2 YENEEA. The CDR3 coding sequence is TGTGCCAGCAGCCCTGCGGGACAGGTAGATGAAGCTTTCTTT. Translation gives CASSPAGQVDEAFF.

Ten or more counts support this clonotype. The CDR3 nucleotides are TGCAGCGTTAGCCTGGGGTCTGGAAACACCATATATTTT. Translated, it gives CSVSLGSGNTIYF. The chain joins TRBV29-1 to TRBJ1-3; D is uncertain. The V end lost 5 bases, the J end lost 1 base, and 9 bases lay between the germline ends. Germline V gene lookup returns CDR1 SQVTM and CDR2 ANQGSEA. The CDR3 runs to 13 residues.

This clonotype came up many times. The chain joins TRBV5-1 to TRBJ1-1; D is unclear. Per the germline V gene, CDR1 is SGHRS and CDR2 is YFSETQ. V lost 0 bases, J lost 3 bases, and 12 bases lay in between. CDR3 length: 15 residues. CDR3 coding DNA: TGCGCCAGCAGCTTGGCCAGTCGGCCGGACACTGAAGCTTTCTTT. It codes for CASSLASRPDTEAFF.

In this sample, this clonotype turned up many times. V is TRBV9 and J is TRBJ1-2, with D perhaps TRBD1 (5 bases). Germline V lookup: CDR1 SGDLS, CDR2 YYNGEE. V lost 3 bases and J 8 bases, leaving 20 bases between the germline ends. The CDR3 runs 15 residues. CDR3 sequence (DNA): TGTGCCAGCAGCGGTGTCATCGCAGGGTTGGAGGGCTACACCTTC. It specifies CASSGVIAGLEGYTF.

This clonotype was counted many times. The rearrangement uses TRBV18 and TRBJ2-5; D is unresolved. V was shortened by 2 bases and J by 7 bases, with 8 bases between the two germline ends. The CDR3 is made up of 12 amino acids. From germline, CDR1 is KGHSH and CDR2 LQKENI. The CDR3 loop is CASSPGNPTQYF. CDR3 coding DNA: TGTGCCAGCTCACCAGGTAACCCGACCCAGTACTTC.

This clonotype was picked up a small number of times. V is TRBV7-2 and J is TRBJ2-1; 8 bases are shared with TRBD2. The CDR3 has 15 amino acids. Germline CDR1 SGHTA, CDR2 FQGNSA. V dropped 3 bases and J dropped 7; count of bases not matched to a gene: 8. The CDR3 sequence: CASSFYSGLGNEQFF. In DNA form, the CDR3 reads TGTGCCAGCAGCTTTTACTCGGGACTAGGAAATGAGCAGTTCTTC. The full variable domain, with the rest looked up from reference TRBV7-2 and TRBJ2-1, is GAGVSQSPSNKVTEKGKDVELRCDPISGHTALYWYRQSLGQGLEFLIYFQGNSAPDKSGLPSDRFSAERTGGSVSTLTIQRTQQEDSAVYLCASSFYSGLGNEQFFGPGTRLTVL.

This clonotype was picked up many times. The V and J genes are TRBV12-3 or TRBV12-4 and TRBJ2-3, with 14 bases lining up with TRBD2. The V and J ends lost 3 bases and 5 bases, in that order; junction bases with no gene match: 10. The CDR3 is 18 residues long. CDR3 region: CASSFETLTSGRGDTQYF. The CDR3 nucleotides read TGTGCCAGCAGTTTCGAAACCCTGACTAGCGGGAGGGGAGATACGCAGTATTTT.

The sample holds many counts of this clonotype. The chain has TRBV5-1 and TRBJ2-2; TRBD1 might be the D (5 bases). Trimming cost V 5 bases and J 2 bases, with 10 bases left between them. Looked up from germline, CDR1 is SGHRS and CDR2 is YFSETQ. This CDR3 contains 14 residues. The CDR3 region is CASRQDTNTGELFF. The CDR3 DNA sequence: TGCGCCAGCAGACAGGACACAAACACCGGGGAGCTGTTTTTT.

This clonotype was recorded at least ten times. The V and J genes are TRBV29-1 and TRBJ1-1, with D unresolved. This CDR3 comprises 13 residues. The germline gives CDR1 SQVTM, CDR2 ANQGSEA. V lost 4 bases and J 0 bases, leaving 9 bases between the germline ends. CDR3 DNA sequence: TGCAGCGTTGCGGTGGGCCTGAACACTGAAGCTTTCTTT. It specifies CSVAVGLNTEAFF. Complete variable domain (other parts from reference TRBV29-1 and TRBJ1-1): SAVISQKPSRDICQRGTSLTIQCQVDSQVTMMFWYRQQPGQSLTLIATANQGSEATYESGFVIDKFPISRPNLTFSTLTVSNMSPEDSSIYLCSVAVGLNTEAFFGQGTRLTVV.

This clonotype has at least ten counts. The gene calls are TRBV7-2 and TRBJ2-7, with D tentatively TRBD1 (5 bases). V lost 1 base, J lost 7 bases, and 11 bases lay in between. Germline CDR1 reads SGHTA; CDR2 reads FQGNSA. This CDR3 is 13 amino acids long. CDR3 DNA sequence: TGTGCCAGCAGCTTAGGGGCAGGGTCAGAGCAGTACTTC. This codes for CASSLGAGSEQYF.

This clonotype showed up many times. This chain connects TRBV12-3 or TRBV12-4 to TRBJ2-7; TRBD1 aligns across 8 bases. This CDR3 region has 15 residues. Losses at the gene ends were 0 bases for V and 3 bases for J; bases not matched to a gene: 4. For the CDR3, the DNA is TGTGCCAGCAGTTTAGCCCCTACAGGGGGCTACGAGCAGTACTTC. It is translated as CASSLAPTGGYEQYF.

This clonotype was seen many times. For the CDR3, the DNA is TGTGCCAGCAGCTTTACAGGGGATGGGAGGAGGAAGCAGTTCTTC. Amino acids: CASSFTGDGRRKQFF. The genes are TRBV7-9 and TRBJ2-1; a possible D gene is TRBD1 (7 bases). The V gene lost 3 bases and the J gene lost 11 bases, with 20 bases spanning the gap. CDR1 is SEHNR and CDR2 is FQNEAQ in the germline V gene (reference sequence). The CDR3 spans 15 residues.

The rearrangement uses TRBV5-1 and TRBJ1-2, with a weak D call TRBD1 (6 bases). V lost 2 bases, J lost 3 bases, and 11 bases lay in between. The CDR3 spans 14 residues. Germline CDR1 and CDR2: SGHRS and YFSETQ. The CDR3 region has the DNA TGCGCCAGCAGCTTCGGGGGCGCCGACTATGGCTACACCTTC. This sequence encodes CASSFGGADYGYTF.

This clonotype has just a few counts. The chain recombines TRBV18 with TRBJ2-1; 14 bases are shared with TRBD2. J gave up 9 bases and V 0 bases, and 4 bases lay outside the gene matches. The CDR3 loop spans 16 amino acids. CDR1 and CDR2 from the germline V gene are KGHSH and LQKENI. DNA of the CDR3: TGTGCCAGCTCACCACCGGGACTAGCGGGGGAGGGTGAGCAGTTCTTC. Its translation is CASSPPGLAGEGEQFF.

This clonotype was recorded at least ten times. The chain links TRBV5-1 to TRBJ2-3, with 11 bases lining up with TRBD2. CDR1 SGHRS and CDR2 YFSETQ come from the germline V gene. The CDR3 contains 14 residues. After removal of 7 bases from V and 2 bases from J, the junction contained 3 bases not matched to a gene. The CDR3 bases are TGCGCCAGCGAGACTAGCGGGGACACAGATACGCAGTATTTT. It codes for CASETSGDTDTQYF.

This clonotype was counted many times. The chain combines TRBV5-5 with TRBJ2-3; D not resolved. V lost 0 bases and J 2 bases, leaving 4 bases between the germline ends. CDR1 is SGHKS and CDR2 is YYEKEE in the germline V gene (reference sequence). The CDR3 is 13 amino acids. CDR3 loop: CASSLATTDTQYF. CDR3 DNA sequence: TGTGCCAGCAGCTTGGCCACCACAGATACGCAGTATTTT.

This clonotype was observed at least ten times. The V gene is TRBV12-3 or TRBV12-4, the J gene TRBJ2-3; D remains unclear. V gave up 2 bases and J gave up 2 bases, with 8 bases separating them. There are 14 residues in the CDR3. The CDR3 bases are TGTGCCAGCAGTTTATATGGGAACACAGATACGCAGTATTTT. This sequence encodes CASSLYGNTDTQYF.